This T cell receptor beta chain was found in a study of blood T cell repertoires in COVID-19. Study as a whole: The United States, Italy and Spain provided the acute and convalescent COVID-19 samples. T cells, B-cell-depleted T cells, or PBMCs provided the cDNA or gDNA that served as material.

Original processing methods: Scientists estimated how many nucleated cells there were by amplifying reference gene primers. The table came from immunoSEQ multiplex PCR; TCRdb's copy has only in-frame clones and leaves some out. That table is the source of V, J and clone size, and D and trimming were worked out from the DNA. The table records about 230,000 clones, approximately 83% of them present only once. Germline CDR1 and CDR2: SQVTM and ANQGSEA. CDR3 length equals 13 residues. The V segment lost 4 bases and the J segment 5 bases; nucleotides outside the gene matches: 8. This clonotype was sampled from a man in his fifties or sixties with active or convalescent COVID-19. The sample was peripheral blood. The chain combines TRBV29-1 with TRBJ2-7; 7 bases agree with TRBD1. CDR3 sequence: CSVVRQGNDEQYF. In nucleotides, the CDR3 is TGCAGCGTTGTACGACAGGGAAACGACGAGCAGTACTTC.